These 21 T cell receptor beta chains originate from one sample sequenced in a study of T cell responses to AZD1222 COVID-19 vaccine. Clones were read by immunoSEQ multiplex PCR, and TCRdb kept only the in-frame ones, dropping some. The table has about 120,000 clones, roughly 90% seen once. The sample in question was peripheral blood, obtained on day 0 of AZD1222 vaccination. These receptors all come from an adult in good health.

The genes are TRBV2 and TRBJ1-2; the D gene is possibly TRBD1 (6 bases). V was cut by 4 bases and J by 6 bases, with 12 bases left in between. CDR1 is SNHLY, CDR2 FYNNEI, per germline. This CDR3 is built from 13 residues. The DNA of the CDR3 is TGTGCCAGCAGTGTAAGAGAGGGGGATGGCTACACCTTC. This sequence encodes CASSVREGDGYTF.

There are a few counts of this clone. V and J are TRBV19 and TRBJ2-7; the D is unclear. The CDR3 totals 14 residues. CDR1 LNHDA and CDR2 SQIVND come from the germline V gene (reference sequence). The ends were cut back, 3 bases at V and 4 bases at J, with 13 bases in the middle. CDR3 coding DNA: TGTGCCAGTAGTATGAACCGGGCGTCGTACGAGCAGTACTTC. Its protein product is CASSMNRASYEQYF.

The V and J genes are TRBV27 and TRBJ1-1; D may be TRBD1 (6 bases). Germline values: CDR1 MNHEY, CDR2 SMNVEV (reference sequence). The CDR3 extends over 14 amino acids. Trimming shortened V by 6 bases and J by 7 bases, and 18 bases separated the two germline ends. Here the CDR3 reads CASRDTGWDGEAFF. CDR3 sequence (DNA): TGTGCCAGCAGGGATACAGGGTGGGATGGTGAAGCTTTCTTT.

V gene TRBV4-2 combines with J gene TRBJ1-1; D is uncertain. The CDR3 extends over 14 amino acids. CDR1 and CDR2 (germline): LGHNA, YNFKEQ. The V gene lost 1 base and the J gene lost 0 bases, with 6 bases spanning the gap. In DNA, the CDR3 is TGTGCCAGCAGCCAAGGAGGGATGAACACTGAAGCTTTCTTT. Its translation is CASSQGGMNTEAFF.

This chain links TRBV5-6 with TRBJ1-4, with D tentatively TRBD1 (5 bases). This CDR3 has 15 amino acids. Germline values: CDR1 SGHDT, CDR2 YYEEEE. V dropped 3 bases and J dropped 3 bases, with 12 bases sitting between them. CDR3 bases: TGTGCCAGCAGCTGGGGGGACGGCGCTAATGAAAAACTGTTTTTT. Translation: CASSWGDGANEKLFF.

CDR3 DNA: TGTGCCAGCACCTCGACCGGTGGGAACAATCAGCCCCAGCATTTT. It specifies CASTSTGGNNQPQHF. The chain is built from TRBV2 and TRBJ1-5; D remains unclear. CDR1 SNHLY and CDR2 FYNNEI come from the germline V gene. CDR3 length: 15 residues. V shed 7 bases and J shed 3 bases, with 16 bases lying between them. The entire variable domain, with the rest obtained from reference TRBV2 and TRBJ1-5, is as follows: EPEVTQTPSHQVTQMGQEVILRCVPISNHLYFYWYRQILGQKVEFLVSFYNNEISEKSEIFDDQFSVERPDGSNFTLKIRSTKLEDSAMYFCASTSTGGNNQPQHFGDGTRLSIL.

This clone was seen a few times. This chain links TRBV2 with TRBJ1-1, with TRBD1 as a possible D gene (5 bases). The CDR3 sequence is 13 residues long. V was clipped by 3 bases and J by 9 bases, with 14 bases between them. CDR1 and CDR2 from the germline V gene are SNHLY and FYNNEI. This chain's CDR3 is CASSEGQGQKAFF. The CDR3 nucleotides are TGTGCCAGCAGTGAGGGGCAGGGCCAAAAAGCTTTCTTT.

Here the CDR3 DNA reads TGTGCCAGCAGCCAAGATCGAGGGGGCGGAATAGGAAAACTGTTTTTT. It translates to CASSQDRGGGIGKLFF. J is TRBJ1-4 and V is TRBV3-1 (or the pseudogene TRBV3-2); the match to TRBD1 covers 7 bases. Per germline, CDR1 LGHDT and CDR2 YNNKEL (reference sequence). After removal of 0 bases from V and 10 bases from J, the junction contained 11 bases not matched to a gene. The CDR3 runs to 16 residues.

The chain couples TRBV9 to TRBJ2-7, with D perhaps TRBD2 (5 bases). V shed 4 bases and J shed 3 bases, with 17 bases lying between them. CDR1 is SGDLS and CDR2 is YYNGEE in the germline V gene. The CDR3 contains 15 residues. CDR3 nucleotide sequence: TGTGCCAGCAGCCCACGCCAAGGACTTATCTACGAGCAGTACTTC. Translating gives CASSPRQGLIYEQYF.

This sequence joins TRBV3-1 (or the pseudogene TRBV3-2) and TRBJ1-5; D is perhaps TRBD1 (5 bases). Germline V gene lookup returns CDR1 LGHDT and CDR2 YNNKEL (reference sequence). The CDR3 length is 15 residues. Trimming cost V 1 base and J 2 bases, with 9 bases left between them. CDR3 amino acids: CASSQGPGGNQPQHF. DNA of the CDR3: TGTGCCAGCAGCCAAGGACCGGGGGGCAATCAGCCCCAGCATTTT.

The count of this clone is one. The V and J genes are TRBV7-2 and TRBJ1-2; D is uncertain. The CDR3 totals 14 residues. Per the germline V gene, CDR1 is SGHTA and CDR2 is FQGNSA. Trimming removed 2 bases at V and 2 bases at J, with 9 bases between. The DNA of the CDR3 is TGTGCCAGCAGCTTAAACAACCCAAACTATGGCTACACCTTC. Protein: CASSLNNPNYGYTF.

V usage is TRBV2 and J usage is TRBJ1-5, with D possibly TRBD1 on 5 matching bases. Germline V gene sequence: CDR1 SNHLY, CDR2 FYNNEI. The V end lost 3 bases, the J end lost 7 bases, and 13 bases lay between the germline ends. This CDR3 contains 14 residues. CDR3 sequence: CASSEWWGEQPQHF. The CDR3 DNA follows: TGTGCCAGCAGTGAGTGGTGGGGGGAACAGCCCCAGCATTTT. Variable domain in full (rest from reference TRBV2 and TRBJ1-5): EPEVTQTPSHQVTQMGQEVILRCVPISNHLYFYWYRQILGQKVEFLVSFYNNEISEKSEIFDDQFSVERPDGSNFTLKIRSTKLEDSAMYFCASSEWWGEQPQHFGDGTRLSIL.

The chain is built from TRBV11-3 and TRBJ2-1; tentatively, D is TRBD1 (6 bases). Trimming took off 5 bases at V and 9 bases at J, with 14 bases between the two ends. The CDR3 runs 13 residues. The V gene's germline CDR1 is SGHNT and CDR2 YENEEA. CDR3 coding DNA: TGTGCCAGCAGCCAAAAGGACAGTCCTGAGCAGTTCTTC. It codes for CASSQKDSPEQFF.

CDR3 nucleotide sequence: TGTGCCAGCAGTTTTCACAGTCAAGAGACCCAGTACTTC. It translates to CASSFHSQETQYF. The chain recombines TRBV12-3 or TRBV12-4 with TRBJ2-5; D call uncertain. The germline V and J ends were trimmed by 3 bases and 2 bases, with 7 bases remaining between them. CDR3 length: 13 residues.

This rearrangement joins TRBV10-3 to TRBJ2-3; TRBD2 aligns across 9 bases. The V gene's germline CDR1 is ENHRY and CDR2 SYGVKD. The CDR3 has 19 residues. The CDR3 loop reads CAASGRGIAGVTSTDTQYF. The CDR3 bases are TGTGCTGCAAGTGGTCGGGGGATAGCGGGGGTTACGAGCACAGATACGCAGTATTTT.

The chain has TRBV9 and TRBJ1-2; D is uncertain. This CDR3 is 16 amino acids long. CDR1 and CDR2 from the germline V gene are SGDLS and YYNGEE. Trimming left V 0 bases short and J 0 bases short, with 12 bases between. The CDR3, as DNA: TGTGCCAGCAGCGTAGGGGCAGTCCTAACTAACTATGGCTACACCTTC. Translating it yields CASSVGAVLTNYGYTF.

The J gene is TRBJ1-1, the V gene TRBV2; TRBD1 matches 7 bases. The CDR3 covers 14 residues. Trimming at V came to 2 bases and at J to 5 bases, leaving 5 bases not matched to a gene. Germline CDR1 is SNHLY and CDR2 is FYNNEI. For the CDR3, the DNA is TGTGCCAGCAGTGAAAGGGGGCGAGATACTGAAGCTTTCTTT. As protein: CASSERGRDTEAFF.

In its sample, this clone was seen once. This chain joins TRBV5-4 and TRBJ1-2, with D uncertain. Germline assignment: CDR1 SGHNT and CDR2 YYREEE (reference sequence). Trimming cost V 3 bases and J 0 bases, with 3 bases left between them. The CDR3 spans 12 residues. The CDR3 loop reads CASSSTNYGYTF. The CDR3 region has the DNA TGTGCCAGCAGCTCAACTAACTATGGCTACACCTTC.

The V call is TRBV12-3 or TRBV12-4, the J call TRBJ1-2; D remains unclear. Trimming removed 4 bases from V and 14 bases from J, with 14 bases in between. This CDR3 is 11 amino acids long. CDR3 sequence: CASSSSTAATF. The CDR3 nucleotides are TGTGCCAGCAGTTCCTCGACCGCCGCGACCTTC.

V gene TRBV10-1 combines with J gene TRBJ1-1; D remains ambiguous. Deletions cut 3 bases from V and 7 bases from J, with 12 bases between. The CDR3 covers 13 residues. Per the germline V gene, CDR1 is WNHNN and CDR2 is SYGVQD (reference sequence). The CDR3 nucleotides are TGCGCCAGCAGTGATCCAGGCGGAGGTGAAGCTTTCTTT. Translated: CASSDPGGGEAFF.

V gene TRBV27 combines with J gene TRBJ1-1; tentative D call: TRBD1 (6 bases). The CDR3 totals 14 residues. V dropped 6 bases and J dropped 3 bases, with 14 bases sitting between them. Per germline, CDR1 MNHEY and CDR2 SMNVEV (reference sequence). The CDR3, as DNA: TGTGCCAGCAGCCCAAGACCAGGGGACACTGAAGCTTTCTTT. This translates into CASSPRPGDTEAFF.